The 19 T cell receptor beta chains below all came from one sample that was sequenced in a study of blood T cell repertoires in COVID-19. Sequencing was performed with immunoSEQ multiplex PCR; in TCRdb, only in-frame clones are kept and a portion is missing. The profile shows more than 150,000 clones, approximately 86% of them singletons. Sequencing was performed on peripheral blood. The receptor set was obtained from a woman of 80 years or more with acute or convalescent COVID-19.

This clone was detected once. The chain has TRBV5-5 and TRBJ2-2, with TRBD2 matching 8 bases. This CDR3 has 15 residues. CDR1 and CDR2 from the germline V gene are SGHKS and YYEKEE (reference sequence). Trimming took 3 bases from V and 6 from J; bases not matched to a gene: 7. The CDR3 region has the DNA TGTGCCAGCAGCTCTGGTTCTAGCGGGCCCGGGGAGCTGTTTTTT. Residues: CASSSGSSGPGELFF.

A note on this clone: Other DNA variants within this sample encode the same CDR3. This rearrangement joins TRBV12-3 or TRBV12-4 to TRBJ1-1, with unresolved D. CDR3 size: 12 residues. V lost 6 bases and J lost 2, with 7 bases in between. CDR3 bases: TGTGCCAGCAGCTCAGTAAACACTGAAGCTTTCTTT. Encoded protein: CASSSVNTEAFF.

The genes are TRBV30 and TRBJ1-2; 7 bases line up with TRBD1. V dropped 0 bases and J dropped 10; count of bases not matched to a gene: 14. From germline, CDR1 is GTSNPN and CDR2 SVGIG (reference sequence). This CDR3 has 15 residues. This CDR3 is CAWSVTLPGTVPYTF. The CDR3, as DNA: TGTGCCTGGAGTGTAACCCTACCCGGGACAGTGCCCTACACCTTC.

V and J are TRBV2 and TRBJ1-4; D unclear. V was cut by 5 bases and J by 3 bases, with 10 bases left in between. The germline V gene encodes CDR1 SNHLY and CDR2 FYNNEI. The CDR3 totals 14 residues. CDR3 in DNA: TGTGCCAGCAGTTTACGACAATCTAATGAAAAACTGTTTTTT. Translating gives CASSLRQSNEKLFF.

This rearrangement joins TRBV5-1 to TRBJ2-7, with D possibly matching TRBD2 (6 bases). This CDR3 has 14 residues. V gave up 2 bases and J gave up 5 bases, with 14 bases separating them. Germline V lookup: CDR1 SGHRS, CDR2 YFSETQ. The CDR3 sequence: CASSFGVEGNEQYF. CDR3 coding DNA: TGCGCCAGCAGCTTCGGGGTGGAGGGCAACGAGCAGTACTTC.

V and J are TRBV3-1 (or the pseudogene TRBV3-2) and TRBJ2-7; possibly TRBD1 for D (5 bases). CDR3 length: 13 amino acids. The germline V gene has CDR1 LGHDT and CDR2 YNNKEL (reference sequence). Trimming removed 1 base from V and 12 bases from J, with 16 bases in between. The CDR3 protein is CASSQGQRARRYF. The CDR3 coding sequence is TGTGCCAGCAGCCAAGGACAGCGCGCCCGGCGGTACTTC.

A few counts support this clone. The gene calls are TRBV11-2 and TRBJ1-1; possible D gene TRBD1, 5 bases. The length of the CDR3 is 14 residues. Germline values: CDR1 SGHAT, CDR2 FQNNGV. The V and J ends lost 7 bases and 3 bases respectively, with 15 bases between them. The CDR3 protein is CASTSSRGDTEAFF. CDR3 bases: TGTGCCAGCACCTCTTCTCGGGGGGACACTGAAGCTTTCTTT. The full variable domain, completed using reference TRBV11-2 and TRBJ1-1, is EAGVAQSPRYKIIEKRQSVAFWCNPISGHATLYWYQQILGQGPKLLIQFQNNGVVDDSQLPKDRFSAERLKGVDSTLKIQPAKLEDSAVYLCASTSSRGDTEAFFGQGTRLTVV.

The chain recombines TRBV6-5 with TRBJ1-2; 7 bases align to TRBD1. CDR3 length: 14 residues. Looked up from germline, CDR1 is MNHEY and CDR2 is SVGAGI. V lost 5 bases and J lost 2; bases outside the gene matches: 5. CDR3 DNA sequence: TGTGCCAGCAGTAATGACAGGGAAAACTATGGCTACACCTTC. Protein sequence: CASSNDRENYGYTF.

This chain joins TRBV19 and TRBJ2-1; 9 positions match TRBD2. The CDR3 consists of 15 residues. Germline CDR1 and CDR2: LNHDA and SQIVND (reference sequence). J was trimmed by 7 bases and V by 1 base; bases with no gene match: 5. CDR3 amino acids: CASSIVAGGPNEQFF. The CDR3 DNA follows: TGTGCCAGTAGTATAGTGGCGGGGGGGCCGAATGAGCAGTTCTTC.

The chain joins TRBV9 to TRBJ2-1; TRBD2 matches at 11 bases. The V and J ends lost 0 bases and 0 bases, in that order; junction bases with no gene match: 5. The CDR3 has 18 amino acids. Germline V gene sequence: CDR1 SGDLS, CDR2 YYNGEE. The CDR3 is CASSVVGLAANSYNEQFF. The CDR3 nucleotides read TGTGCCAGCAGCGTAGTGGGACTAGCGGCCAACTCCTACAATGAGCAGTTCTTC.

The chain links TRBV12-1 to TRBJ2-7; the table gives TRBD2 as D, unverified against the DNA. TRBV12-1 is described as a pseudogene. The CDR3 length is 14 residues. In DNA form, the CDR3 reads TGTGCCAGCAGCCCCGAGGGCCTAGCGGGGGGTCAGTACTTC. Encoded protein: CASSPEGLAGGQYF.

The chain links TRBV10-3 to TRBJ1-4, with D hard to call. The CDR3 is 12 residues long. Trimming pared 4 bases from V and 7 bases from J, leaving 7 bases between. The germline CDR1 and CDR2 sequences are ENHRY and SYGVKD. CDR3 DNA sequence: TGTGCCATCAGTGGACGGAGTGAAAAACTGTTTTTT. As protein: CAISGRSEKLFF.

The V call is TRBV6-2 or TRBV6-3, the J call TRBJ1-2; 10 bases map to TRBD1. After removal of 3 bases from V and 3 bases from J, the junction contained 4 bases not matched to a gene. The CDR3 runs to 15 residues. Germline V gene sequence: CDR1 MNHEY, CDR2 SVGEGT. The CDR3 is CASSYHGQGDYGYTF. The CDR3, as DNA: TGTGCCAGCAGTTATCATGGACAGGGGGACTATGGCTACACCTTC.

The rearrangement links TRBV5-4 to TRBJ2-1, with 11 bases identical to TRBD2. The CDR3 consists of 15 residues. V shed 1 base, J shed 7 bases, and the junction held 4 bases outside the gene matches. Germline V gene sequence: CDR1 SGHNT, CDR2 YYREEE (reference sequence). The CDR3 sequence: CASSLTSGSLNEQFF. CDR3 in DNA: TGTGCCAGCAGCTTGACTAGCGGGAGTTTGAATGAGCAGTTCTTC.

This chain's CDR3 is CASSPRQGTLAKNIQYF. The CDR3 region has the DNA TGTGCCAGCAGCCCCCGACAGGGGACCCTAGCCAAAAACATTCAGTACTTC. J is TRBJ2-4 and V is TRBV7-2; 8 nucleotides line up with TRBD1. The CDR3 extends over 17 amino acids. Germline V gene sequence: CDR1 SGHTA, CDR2 FQGNSA. Germline trimming cut 5 bases from V and 0 bases from J; bases unmatched to any gene: 9.

The DNA for the CDR3 is TGTGCCAGTAGTACTCTAACGCATAGCAATCAGCCCCAGCATTTT. Protein sequence: CASSTLTHSNQPQHF. The chain links TRBV19 to TRBJ1-5, with D uncertain. The CDR3 covers 15 residues. Germline lookup yields CDR1 LNHDA and CDR2 SQIVND (reference sequence). Trimming removed 4 bases at V and 0 bases at J, with 10 bases between.

The chain links TRBV6-5 to TRBJ2-5; 9 positions match TRBD2. CDR3 length: 14 residues. With 6 bases clipped from V and 5 bases from J, the junction kept 7 bases outside the gene matches. The V gene's germline CDR1 is MNHEY and CDR2 SVGAGI. CDR3 in DNA: TGTGCCAGCAGACCGGGACTAGCAGTGGAGACCCAGTACTTC. Its translation: CASRPGLAVETQYF.

The chain couples TRBV3-1 (or the pseudogene TRBV3-2) to TRBJ2-2, with D possibly TRBD2 on 6 matching bases. V shed 4 bases and J shed 3 bases, with 9 bases lying between them. The CDR3 has 14 amino acids. Germline loops: CDR1 LGHDT, CDR2 YNNKEL (reference sequence). CDR3 in DNA: TGTGCCAGCAGCCGGGGACTGTACACCGGGGAGCTGTTTTTT. This encodes CASSRGLYTGELFF.

This rearrangement joins TRBV29-1 to TRBJ1-1; the match to TRBD1 covers 8 bases. CDR1 SQVTM and CDR2 ANQGSEA come from the germline V gene. With 3 bases clipped from V and 3 bases from J, the junction kept 3 bases outside the gene matches. The CDR3 sequence is 13 residues long. For the CDR3, the DNA is TGCAGCGTTGAGACAGGGGCGCACACTGAAGCTTTCTTT. As protein: CSVETGAHTEAFF.